The clone carrying this T cell receptor (beta chain) has at least ten counts. No antigen is known for it. The sample is drawn from a study of T cells in Graves' hyperthyroidism and ophthalmopathy. CDR3 length equals 15 residues. The germline V gene has CDR1 MRHNA and CDR2 SNTAGT. Between the trimmed V and J ends, which lost 0 bases and 1 base, there was a span of 4 bases. TCR beta CDR3 sequences were amplified from RNA transcripts. Initially, a first-round RT-PCR of the TCR CDR3 employed the HTBI primer set. MiXCR was run by TCRdb on the multiplex PCR reads, yielding one entry per CDR3 protein. The top ten clones hold just under 8.5% of a sample with some 510,000 distinct CDR3 sequences, under 60% of them seen once. Points from the study as a whole: Expanded thyroid clonotypes (above 0.001) were mostly also found in blood.

Newly diagnosed hyperthyroidism patients aged 18 to 65 years had disease lasting under 2 months. Diagnostic assessment was based on clinical symptoms, serum thyroxine and TRAb, thyroid ultrasound and orbital computed tomography. The source of this sequence is a woman in her late teens or twenties with Graves' hyperthyroidism. Sample: peripheral blood or thyroid tissue (not recorded which). The genes are TRBV6-4 and TRBJ2-6; no reliable D call. The CDR3 DNA follows: TGTGCCAGCAGTGACTCCCGGTCTGGGGCCAACGTCCTGACTTTC. Residues: CASSDSRSGANVLTF.